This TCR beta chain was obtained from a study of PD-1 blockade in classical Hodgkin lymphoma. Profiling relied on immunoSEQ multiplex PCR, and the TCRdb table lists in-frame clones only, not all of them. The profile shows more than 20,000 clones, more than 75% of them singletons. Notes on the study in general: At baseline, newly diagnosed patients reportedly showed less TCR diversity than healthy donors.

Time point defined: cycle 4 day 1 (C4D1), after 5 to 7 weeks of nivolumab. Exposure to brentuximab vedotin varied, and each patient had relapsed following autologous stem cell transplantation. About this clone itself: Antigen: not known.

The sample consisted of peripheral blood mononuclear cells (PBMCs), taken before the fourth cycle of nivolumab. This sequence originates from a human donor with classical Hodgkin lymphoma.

The CDR3 loop reads CASGDRGNIQYF. CDR3 DNA sequence: TGTGCCAGCGGGGACAGGGGAAACATTCAGTACTTC. This rearrangement joins TRBV19 to TRBJ2-4; 10 bases align to TRBD1. In germline, CDR1 is LNHDA, CDR2 SQIVND (reference sequence). This CDR3 has 12 amino acids. Trimming removed 9 bases from V and 6 bases from J; junction bases left unmatched: 2.